This T cell receptor (beta chain) emerged from a study of OX40 agonist ivuxolimab in advanced cancers. Study results and caveats: The study observed clonal expansion of CD4+ and CD8+ blood T cells by week 6 at 0.1 to 3.0 mg/kg. The work left the antigen specificity of expanded peripheral T cells undetermined. Partial responders at 0.1-3.0 mg/kg had among the lowest clonal expansion. Among T cells, CD8+ cells averaged more expanded clones than CD4+ cells.

The V end was cut by 4 bases, the J end by 4 bases, with 12 bases between. CDR3 length equals 14 residues. Per germline, CDR1 SNHLY and CDR2 FYNNEI. Remarks on this clone: Its antigen is currently unknown.

The assay was immunoSEQ multiplex PCR, and TCRdb's table has in-frame clones only and misses some. This table holds tens of thousands of clones, under 95% found once. Sample: CD4+ or CD8+ T cells sorted from blood, taken in a trial of the OX40 agonist ivuxolimab. This chain joins TRBV2 and TRBJ2-3, with no clear D. This clonotype originated in an adult with an advanced solid tumor such as melanoma, head and neck, liver or kidney cancer. CDR3 sequence reads: CASSALTGADTQYF. CDR3 in DNA: TGTGCCAGCAGTGCCCTCACCGGCGCAGATACGCAGTATTTT. Full variable domain (remainder filled in from reference TRBV2 and TRBJ2-3): EPEVTQTPSHQVTQMGQEVILRCVPISNHLYFYWYRQILGQKVEFLVSFYNNEISEKSEIFDDQFSVERPDGSNFTLKIRSTKLEDSAMYFCASSALTGADTQYFGPGTRLTVL.